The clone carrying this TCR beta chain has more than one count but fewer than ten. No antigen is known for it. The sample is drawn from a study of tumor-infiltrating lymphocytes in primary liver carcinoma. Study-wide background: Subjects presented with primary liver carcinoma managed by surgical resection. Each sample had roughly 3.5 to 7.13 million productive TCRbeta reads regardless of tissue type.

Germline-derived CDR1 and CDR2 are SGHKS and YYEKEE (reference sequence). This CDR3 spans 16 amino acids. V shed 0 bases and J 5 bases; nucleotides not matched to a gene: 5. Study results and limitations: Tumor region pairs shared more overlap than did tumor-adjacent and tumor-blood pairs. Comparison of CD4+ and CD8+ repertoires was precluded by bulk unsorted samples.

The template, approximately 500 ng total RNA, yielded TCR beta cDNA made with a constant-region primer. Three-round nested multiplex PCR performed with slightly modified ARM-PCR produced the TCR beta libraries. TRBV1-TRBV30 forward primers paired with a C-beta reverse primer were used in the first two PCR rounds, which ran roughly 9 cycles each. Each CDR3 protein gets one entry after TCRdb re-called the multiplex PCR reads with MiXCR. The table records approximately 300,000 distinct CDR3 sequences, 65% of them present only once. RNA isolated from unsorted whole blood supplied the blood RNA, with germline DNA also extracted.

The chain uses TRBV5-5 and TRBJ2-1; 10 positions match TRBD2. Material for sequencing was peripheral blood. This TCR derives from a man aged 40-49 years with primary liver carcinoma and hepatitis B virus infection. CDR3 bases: TGTGCCAGCAGCTTGGGGCTAGCGGGAGCCGACAATGAGCAGTTCTTC. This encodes CASSLGLAGADNEQFF.